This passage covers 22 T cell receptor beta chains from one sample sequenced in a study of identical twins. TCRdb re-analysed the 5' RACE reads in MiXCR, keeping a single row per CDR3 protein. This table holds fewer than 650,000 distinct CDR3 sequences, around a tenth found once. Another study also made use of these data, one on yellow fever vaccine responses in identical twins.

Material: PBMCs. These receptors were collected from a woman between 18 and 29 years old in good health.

DNA of the CDR3: TGTGCCAGCAGTTTCTTCGGGGGGACCCAGTACTTC. This translates into CASSFFGGTQYF. The rearrangement uses TRBV6-2 or TRBV6-3 and TRBJ2-5; maybe TRBD2 (6 bases). There are 12 residues in the CDR3. Deletions cut 4 bases from V and 7 bases from J, with 10 bases between. Germline CDR1 MNHEY, CDR2 SVGEGT.

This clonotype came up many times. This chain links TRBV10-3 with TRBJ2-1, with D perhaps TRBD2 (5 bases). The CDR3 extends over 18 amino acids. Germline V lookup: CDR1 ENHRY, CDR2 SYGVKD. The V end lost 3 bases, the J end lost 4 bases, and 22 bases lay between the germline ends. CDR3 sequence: CAISDPVSGLNIYNEQFF. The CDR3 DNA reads TGTGCCATCAGTGACCCGGTGTCTGGACTCAACATTTACAATGAGCAGTTCTTC.

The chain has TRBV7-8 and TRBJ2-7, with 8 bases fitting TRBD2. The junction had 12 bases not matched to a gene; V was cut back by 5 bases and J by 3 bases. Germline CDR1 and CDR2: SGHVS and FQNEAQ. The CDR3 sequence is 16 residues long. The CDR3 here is CASSPSPGREDYEQYF. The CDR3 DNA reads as TGTGCCAGCAGCCCCTCCCCTGGGCGGGAGGACTACGAGCAGTACTTC.

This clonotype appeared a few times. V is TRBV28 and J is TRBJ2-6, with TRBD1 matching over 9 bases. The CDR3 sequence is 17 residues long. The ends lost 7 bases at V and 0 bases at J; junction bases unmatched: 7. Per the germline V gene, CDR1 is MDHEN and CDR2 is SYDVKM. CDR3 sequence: CASISRDRVSGANVLTF. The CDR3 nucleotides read TGTGCCAGCATCTCCCGGGACAGGGTCTCTGGGGCCAACGTCCTGACTTTC. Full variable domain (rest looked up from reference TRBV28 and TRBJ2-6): DVKVTQSSRYLVKRTGEKVFLECVQDMDHENMFWYRQDPGLGLRLIYFSYDVKMKEKGDIPEGYSVSREKKERFSLILESASTNQTSMYLCASISRDRVSGANVLTFGAGSRLTVL.

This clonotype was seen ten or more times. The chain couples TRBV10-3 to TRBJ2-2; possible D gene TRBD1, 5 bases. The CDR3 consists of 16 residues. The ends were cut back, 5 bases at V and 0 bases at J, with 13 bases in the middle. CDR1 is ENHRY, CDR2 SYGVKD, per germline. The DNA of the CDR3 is TGTGCCATCAGTACCAGGGCGGCTACGAACACCGGGGAGCTGTTTTTT. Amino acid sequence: CAISTRAATNTGELFF.

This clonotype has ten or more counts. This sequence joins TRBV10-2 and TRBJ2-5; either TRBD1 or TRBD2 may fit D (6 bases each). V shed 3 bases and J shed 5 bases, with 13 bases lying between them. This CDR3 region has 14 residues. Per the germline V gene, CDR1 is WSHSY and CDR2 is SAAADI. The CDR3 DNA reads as TGCGCCAGCAGTGATTTAAGGGGGGAGGAGACCCAGTACTTC. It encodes CASSDLRGEETQYF.

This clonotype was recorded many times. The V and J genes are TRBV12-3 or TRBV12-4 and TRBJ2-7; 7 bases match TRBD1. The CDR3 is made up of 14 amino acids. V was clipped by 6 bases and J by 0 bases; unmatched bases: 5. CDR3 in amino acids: CASRDEGASYEQYF. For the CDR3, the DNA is TGTGCCAGCAGGGACGAGGGGGCCTCCTACGAGCAGTACTTC.

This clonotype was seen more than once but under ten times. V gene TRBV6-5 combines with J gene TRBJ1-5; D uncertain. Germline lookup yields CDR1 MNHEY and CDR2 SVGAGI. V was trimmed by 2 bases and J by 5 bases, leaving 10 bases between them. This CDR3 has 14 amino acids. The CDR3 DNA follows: TGTGCCAGCAGTTACCAGGCGGCTCATCAGCCCCAGCATTTT. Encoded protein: CASSYQAAHQPQHF.

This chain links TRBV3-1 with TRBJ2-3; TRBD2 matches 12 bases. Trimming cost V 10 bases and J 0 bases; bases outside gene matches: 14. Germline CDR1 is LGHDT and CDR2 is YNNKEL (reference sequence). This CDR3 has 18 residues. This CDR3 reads CAICSGTSGFSSTDTQYF. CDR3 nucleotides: TGTGCCATCTGCTCCGGGACTAGCGGGTTCTCTAGCACAGATACGCAGTATTTT.

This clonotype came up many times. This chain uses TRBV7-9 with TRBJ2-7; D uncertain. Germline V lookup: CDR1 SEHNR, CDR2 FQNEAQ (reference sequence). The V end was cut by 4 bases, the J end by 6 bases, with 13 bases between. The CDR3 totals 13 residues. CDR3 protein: CASSSLYSSEQYF. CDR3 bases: TGTGCCAGCAGCTCCCTCTATTCCAGCGAGCAGTACTTC. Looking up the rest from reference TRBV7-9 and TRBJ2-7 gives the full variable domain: DTGVSQNPRHKITKRGQNVTFRCDPISEHNRLYWYRQTLGQGPEFLTYFQNEAQLEKSRLLSDRFSAERPKGSFSTLEIQRTEQGDSAMYLCASSSLYSSEQYFGPGTRLTVT.

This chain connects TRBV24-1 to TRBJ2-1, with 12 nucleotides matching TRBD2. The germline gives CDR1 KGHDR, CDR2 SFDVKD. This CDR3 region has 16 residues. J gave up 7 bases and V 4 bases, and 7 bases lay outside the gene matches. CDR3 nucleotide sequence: TGTGCCACCAGTGAGGCTAGCGGGAGGGCCGATAATGAGCAGTTCTTC. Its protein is CATSEASGRADNEQFF.

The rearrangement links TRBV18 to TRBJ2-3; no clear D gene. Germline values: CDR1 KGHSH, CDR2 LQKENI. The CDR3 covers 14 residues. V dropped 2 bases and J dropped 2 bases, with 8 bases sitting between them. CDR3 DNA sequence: TGTGCCAGCTCACCAAGTGTGAACACAGATACGCAGTATTTT. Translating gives CASSPSVNTDTQYF.

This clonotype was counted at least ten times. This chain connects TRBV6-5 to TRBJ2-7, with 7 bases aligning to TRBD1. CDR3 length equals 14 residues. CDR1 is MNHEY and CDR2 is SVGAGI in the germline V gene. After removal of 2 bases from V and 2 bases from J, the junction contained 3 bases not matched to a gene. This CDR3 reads CASSYSQGAYEQYF. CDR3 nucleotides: TGTGCCAGCAGTTACAGTCAGGGGGCCTACGAGCAGTACTTC.

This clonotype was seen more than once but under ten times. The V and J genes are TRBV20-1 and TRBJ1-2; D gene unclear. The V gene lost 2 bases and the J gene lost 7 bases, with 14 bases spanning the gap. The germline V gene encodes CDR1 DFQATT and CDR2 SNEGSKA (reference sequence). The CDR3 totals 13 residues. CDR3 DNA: TGCAGTGCTAGAACTCAGGCAATGCGTGGCTACACCTTC. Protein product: CSARTQAMRGYTF.

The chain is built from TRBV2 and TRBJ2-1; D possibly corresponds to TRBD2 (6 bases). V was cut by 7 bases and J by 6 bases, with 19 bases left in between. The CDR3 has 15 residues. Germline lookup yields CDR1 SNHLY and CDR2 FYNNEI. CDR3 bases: TGTGCCAGCATGGGGCGGGACCCCCGGGGCAATGAGCAGTTCTTC. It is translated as CASMGRDPRGNEQFF.

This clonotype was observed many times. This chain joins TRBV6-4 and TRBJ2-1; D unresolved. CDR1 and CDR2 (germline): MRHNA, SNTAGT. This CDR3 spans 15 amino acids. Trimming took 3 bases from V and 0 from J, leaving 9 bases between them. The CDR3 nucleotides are TGTGCCAGCAGTGAAGGCCCGAGCTCCTACAATGAGCAGTTCTTC. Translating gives CASSEGPSSYNEQFF.

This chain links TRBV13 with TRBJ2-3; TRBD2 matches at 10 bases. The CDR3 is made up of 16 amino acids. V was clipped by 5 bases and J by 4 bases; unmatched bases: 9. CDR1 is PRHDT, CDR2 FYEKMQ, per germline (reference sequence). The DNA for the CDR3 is TGTGCCAGCAGCCCCAAAAGCGGGGGGGTTGCAGATACGCAGTATTTT. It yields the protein CASSPKSGGVADTQYF.

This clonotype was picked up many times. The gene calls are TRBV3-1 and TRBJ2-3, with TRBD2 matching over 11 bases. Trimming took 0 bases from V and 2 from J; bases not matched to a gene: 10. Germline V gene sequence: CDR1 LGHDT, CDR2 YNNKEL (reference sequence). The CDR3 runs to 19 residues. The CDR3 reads CASSQEAGASGGLTDTQYF. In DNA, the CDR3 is TGTGCCAGCAGCCAAGAAGCGGGGGCTAGCGGGGGGCTCACAGATACGCAGTATTTT.

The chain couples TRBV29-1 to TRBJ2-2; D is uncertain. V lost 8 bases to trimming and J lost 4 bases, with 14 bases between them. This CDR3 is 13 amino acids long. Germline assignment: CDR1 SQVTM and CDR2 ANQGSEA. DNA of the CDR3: TGCAGCATCTCTGGCGAGTCCACCGGGGAGCTGTTTTTT. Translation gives CSISGESTGELFF.

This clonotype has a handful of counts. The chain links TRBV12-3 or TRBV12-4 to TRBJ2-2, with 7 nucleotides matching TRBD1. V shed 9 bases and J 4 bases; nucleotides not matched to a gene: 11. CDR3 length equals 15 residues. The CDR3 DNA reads TGTGCCAGTCAAAACCAAGGGACAGCCACCGGGGAGCTGTTTTTT. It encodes CASQNQGTATGELFF.

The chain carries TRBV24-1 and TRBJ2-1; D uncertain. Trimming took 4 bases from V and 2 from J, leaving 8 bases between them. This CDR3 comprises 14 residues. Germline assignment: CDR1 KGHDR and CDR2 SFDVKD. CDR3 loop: CATSEAKAYNEQFF. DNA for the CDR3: TGTGCCACCAGTGAGGCGAAGGCCTACAATGAGCAGTTCTTC.

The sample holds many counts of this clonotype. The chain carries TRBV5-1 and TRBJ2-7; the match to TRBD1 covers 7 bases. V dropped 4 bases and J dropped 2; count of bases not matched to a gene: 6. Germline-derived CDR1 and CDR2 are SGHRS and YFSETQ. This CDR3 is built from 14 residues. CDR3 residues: CASSIQGPTYEQYF. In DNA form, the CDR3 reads TGCGCCAGCAGCATACAGGGGCCCACCTACGAGCAGTACTTC.